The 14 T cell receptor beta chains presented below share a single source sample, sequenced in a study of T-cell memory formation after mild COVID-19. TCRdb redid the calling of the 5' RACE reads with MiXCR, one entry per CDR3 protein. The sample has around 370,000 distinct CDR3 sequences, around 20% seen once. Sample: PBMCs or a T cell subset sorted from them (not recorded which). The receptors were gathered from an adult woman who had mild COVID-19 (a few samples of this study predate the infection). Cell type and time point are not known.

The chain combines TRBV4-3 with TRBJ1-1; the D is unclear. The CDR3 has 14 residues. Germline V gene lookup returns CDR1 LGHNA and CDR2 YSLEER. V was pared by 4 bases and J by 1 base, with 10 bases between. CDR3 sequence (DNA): TGCGCCAGCAGCCGGGGTTCGGCGAACACTGAAGCTTTCTTT. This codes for CASSRGSANTEAFF.

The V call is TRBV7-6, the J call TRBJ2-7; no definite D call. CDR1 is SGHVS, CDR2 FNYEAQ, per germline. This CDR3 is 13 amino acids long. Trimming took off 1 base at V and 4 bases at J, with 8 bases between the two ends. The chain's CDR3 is CASSLETTYEQYF. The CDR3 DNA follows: TGTGCCAGCAGCTTAGAAACGACTTACGAGCAGTACTTC.

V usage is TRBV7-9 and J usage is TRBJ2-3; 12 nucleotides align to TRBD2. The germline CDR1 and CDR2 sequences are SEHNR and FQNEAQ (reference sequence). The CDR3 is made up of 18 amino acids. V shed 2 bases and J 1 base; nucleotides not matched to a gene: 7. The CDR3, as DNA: TGTGCCAGCAGCTTACCCCGGGGACTAGCGGGCCGCACAGATACGCAGTATTTT. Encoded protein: CASSLPRGLAGRTDTQYF.

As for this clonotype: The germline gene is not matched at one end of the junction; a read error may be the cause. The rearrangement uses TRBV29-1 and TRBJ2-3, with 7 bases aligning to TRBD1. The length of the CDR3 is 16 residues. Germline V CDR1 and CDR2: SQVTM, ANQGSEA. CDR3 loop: CSVEEGSRGFTDTQYF. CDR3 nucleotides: TGCAGCGTGGAAGAAGGTTCCAGGGGGTTCACAGATACGCAGTATTTT.

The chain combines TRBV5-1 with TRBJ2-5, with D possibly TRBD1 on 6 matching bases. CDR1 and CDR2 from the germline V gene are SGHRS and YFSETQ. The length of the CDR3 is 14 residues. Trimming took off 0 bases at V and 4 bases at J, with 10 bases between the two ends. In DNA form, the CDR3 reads TGCGCCAGCAGCTTGGAACAGGGCGCAGAGACCCAGTACTTC. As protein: CASSLEQGAETQYF. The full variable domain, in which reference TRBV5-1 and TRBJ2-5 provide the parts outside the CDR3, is KAGVTQTPRYLIKTRGQQVTLSCSPISGHRSVSWYQQTPGQGLQFLFEYFSETQRNKGNFPGRFSGRQFSNSRSEMNVSTLELGDSALYLCASSLEQGAETQYFGPGTRLLVL.

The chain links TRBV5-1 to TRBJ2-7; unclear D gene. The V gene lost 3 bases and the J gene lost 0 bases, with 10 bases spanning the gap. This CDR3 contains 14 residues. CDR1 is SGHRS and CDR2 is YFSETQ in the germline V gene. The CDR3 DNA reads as TGCGCCAGCAGCTCTGACACCCACTCCTACGAGCAGTACTTC. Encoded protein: CASSSDTHSYEQYF.

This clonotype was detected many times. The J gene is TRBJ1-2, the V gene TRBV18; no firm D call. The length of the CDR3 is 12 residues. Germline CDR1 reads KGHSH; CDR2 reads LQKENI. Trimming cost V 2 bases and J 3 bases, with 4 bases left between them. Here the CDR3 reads CASSPWDYGYTF. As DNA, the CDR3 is TGTGCCAGCTCACCATGGGACTATGGCTACACCTTC.

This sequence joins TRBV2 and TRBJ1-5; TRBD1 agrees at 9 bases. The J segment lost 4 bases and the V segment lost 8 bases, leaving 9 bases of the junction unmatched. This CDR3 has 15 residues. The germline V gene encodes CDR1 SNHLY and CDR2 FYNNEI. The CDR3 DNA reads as TGTGCCAGCTGGCCGGGACAGGGTTTAAATCAGCCCCAGCATTTT. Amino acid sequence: CASWPGQGLNQPQHF.

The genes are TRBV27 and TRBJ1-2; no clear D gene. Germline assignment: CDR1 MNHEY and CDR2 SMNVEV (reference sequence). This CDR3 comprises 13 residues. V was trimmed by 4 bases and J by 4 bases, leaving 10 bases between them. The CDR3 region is CASSSSNSYGYTF. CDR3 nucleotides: TGTGCCAGCAGTTCATCCAACAGCTATGGCTACACCTTC.

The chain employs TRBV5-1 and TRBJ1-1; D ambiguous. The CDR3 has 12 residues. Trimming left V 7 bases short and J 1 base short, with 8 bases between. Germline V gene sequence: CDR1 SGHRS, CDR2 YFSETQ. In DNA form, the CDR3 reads TGCGCCAGCCAGAATGGGAACACTGAAGCTTTCTTT. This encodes CASQNGNTEAFF.

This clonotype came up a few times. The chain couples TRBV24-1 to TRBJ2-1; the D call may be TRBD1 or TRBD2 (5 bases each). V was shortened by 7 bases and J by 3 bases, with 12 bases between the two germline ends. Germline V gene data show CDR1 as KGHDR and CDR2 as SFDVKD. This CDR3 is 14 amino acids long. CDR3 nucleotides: TGTGCCACCAGAAGGGACGGAGACTACAATGAGCAGTTCTTC. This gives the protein CATRRDGDYNEQFF.

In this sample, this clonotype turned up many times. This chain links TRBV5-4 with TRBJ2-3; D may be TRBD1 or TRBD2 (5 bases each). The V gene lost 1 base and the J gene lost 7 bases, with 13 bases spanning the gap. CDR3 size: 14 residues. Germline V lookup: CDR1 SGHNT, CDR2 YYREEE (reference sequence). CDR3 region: CASSLRTGTHTQYF. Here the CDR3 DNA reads TGTGCCAGCAGCTTGAGGACCGGGACCCATACGCAGTATTTT.

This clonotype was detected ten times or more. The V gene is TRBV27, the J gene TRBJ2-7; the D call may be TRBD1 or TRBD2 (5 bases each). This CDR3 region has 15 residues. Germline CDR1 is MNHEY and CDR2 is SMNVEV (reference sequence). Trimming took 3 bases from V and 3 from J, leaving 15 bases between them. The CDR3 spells CASSFGDPGDYEQYF. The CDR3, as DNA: TGTGCCAGCAGTTTTGGGGACCCCGGGGACTACGAGCAGTACTTC.

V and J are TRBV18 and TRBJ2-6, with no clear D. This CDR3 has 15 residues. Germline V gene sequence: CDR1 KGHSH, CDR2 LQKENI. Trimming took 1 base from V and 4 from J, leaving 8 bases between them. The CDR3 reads CASSPRARGANVLTF. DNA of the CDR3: TGTGCCAGCTCACCACGGGCGCGGGGGGCCAACGTCCTGACTTTC.